The clone carrying this T cell receptor beta chain was seen more than once but under ten times. Its antigen is unknown. TCRdb analysed the 5' RACE reads with MiXCR anew, one entry per CDR3 protein. Counted here are about 400,000 distinct CDR3 sequences, 24% occurring once; the ten biggest clones make up about 8.7%. The germline V and J ends were trimmed by 2 bases and 4 bases, with 7 bases remaining between them. The CDR3 length is 12 residues. Germline CDR1 reads GTSNPN; CDR2 reads SVGIG (reference sequence). This sample stems from a study of T-cell memory formation after mild COVID-19. Overall study context: Most TCR clusters belonged to a single donor. Study outcomes and limitations: Clones shrinking between day 15 and 85 showed a balanced CD4/CD8 split, and those that grew later tilted toward CD4+. Contracting CD4+ clones sat mainly in CM and EM; CD8+ in EMRA.

The receptor's source is an adult woman who had mild COVID-19 (a few samples of this study predate the infection). Cell type and time point are not known. Sequenced sample: PBMCs or a T cell subset sorted from them (not recorded which). The rearrangement uses TRBV30 and TRBJ2-3; D uncertain. This CDR3 reads CAWSKQSDTQYF. As DNA, the CDR3 is TGTGCCTGGAGTAAGCAGTCAGATACGCAGTATTTT.